This TCR beta chain was retrieved from a study of cytomegalovirus exposure and HLA in healthy donors. General study findings and limits: Some V segments (TRBV6-2 and TRBV6-3 among them) were excluded as indistinguishable. Follow-up analysis found HLA locus-dependent TCR association rates, highest for DRB1 and lowest for HLA-C.

In regard to this clone: The antigen is not known. Other nucleotide sequences in the sample specify the same CDR3.

The CDR3 spans 14 residues. Germline CDR1 reads MGHRA; CDR2 reads YSYEKL. V lost 1 base and J lost 1, with 7 bases in between. The primer mix had 60 Vbeta and 13 Jbeta primers. Only in-frame clones appear in the TCRdb table, and some are missing; sequencing was by immunoSEQ multiplex PCR. The sample has under 200,000 clones, about four fifths seen once. The chain uses TRBV4-1 and TRBJ2-5; D perhaps matches TRBD2 (6 bases). Sequenced input: PBMCs. The TCR was taken from a woman in her fifties or sixties in good health and CMV-seronegative. The CDR3 region is CASSQGGVQETQYF. CDR3 nucleotides: TGCGCCAGCAGCCAAGGGGGGGTCCAAGAGACCCAGTACTTC.